This T cell receptor beta chain was sequenced during a study of blood T cell repertoires in COVID-19. The wider study: The origin of the acute and convalescent COVID-19 samples was the United States, Italy and Spain. PBMCs, B-cell-depleted T cells, or T cells were the source of the cDNA or gDNA that made up the material.

Patients in Seattle were enrolled during active infection, then followed longitudinally. As handled by the study authors: Reference gene primer amplification gave nucleated cell count estimates. Here immunoSEQ multiplex PCR was the method, and the copy in TCRdb shows in-frame clones only, minus some. D and trimming were read from the DNA, whereas the V and J calls and clone size are those reported in that table. The sample has 75,000 to 95,000 clones, approximately 90% seen once. Germline loops: CDR1 MRHNA, CDR2 SNTAGT. CDR3 length: 13 amino acids. The ends were cut back, 5 bases at V and 1 base at J, with 8 bases in the middle.

Material: peripheral blood. The receptor was isolated from a woman between 55 and 75 years old with COVID-19, enrolled during active disease. This chain uses TRBV6-4 with TRBJ1-1; D is undetermined. This CDR3 is CASSFTANTEAFF. DNA for the CDR3: TGTGCCAGCAGTTTTACAGCGAACACTGAAGCTTTCTTT.